This T cell receptor (beta chain) stems from a study of CD8+CD57+ T cells in acquired aplastic anemia. The template for TCR beta VDJ and CDR3 sequence profiling was genomic DNA. MiXCR, run by TCRdb on the reads, gives a single entry per CDR3 protein. The data hold about 160,000 distinct CDR3 sequences, with around 48% observed a single time. CDR1 LNHDA and CDR2 SQIVND come from the germline V gene (reference sequence). The CDR3 totals 15 residues. V was pared by 7 bases and J by 0 bases, with 13 bases between. There are many counts of this clonotype. Sequenced patients had shown CD8+CD57+ cell expansion by flow cytometry.

This TCR was recovered from a human donor with aplastic anemia. The chain employs TRBV19 and TRBJ2-1; D might be TRBD2 (6 bases). The sample was sorted CD4+, CD8+, or CD8+CD57+ T cells (not recorded which) from PBMCs. In DNA, the CDR3 is TGTGCCAGTAATTTAGCGGCGAGCTCCTACAATGAGCAGTTCTTC. The encoded protein is CASNLAASSYNEQFF.